This TCR beta chain is from a study of blood T cell repertoires in COVID-19. V gave up 7 bases and J gave up 2 bases; unmatched junction bases: 8. CDR3 length: 15 residues. The germline CDR1 and CDR2 sequences are LNHDA and SQIVND (reference sequence). Libraries were prepared by immunoSEQ multiplex PCR; TCRdb keeps only in-frame clonotypes and omits some of them. The sample has hundreds of thousands of clones; around four fifths are singletons. The receptor comes from a woman in her fifties or sixties who had recovered from COVID-19. Sequenced material: peripheral blood. The chain employs TRBV19 and TRBJ2-3, with TRBD2 matching 8 bases. CDR3 loop: CASKVNSGITDTQYF. The CDR3 nucleotides are TGTGCCAGTAAGGTTAATAGCGGGATCACAGATACGCAGTATTTT.